These 11 T cell receptor beta chains share one sample of origin, sequenced in a study of blood T cells in healthy people across ages. Primed by a sample-barcoded 5' primer and a J-beta primer mix, a second PCR proceeded for about 6 to 11 cycles. In TCRdb, the 5' RACE reads were re-called with MiXCR into one record per CDR3 protein. The sample yields about 650,000 distinct CDR3 sequences, 32% seen once. The source material was blood. These TCRs come from a woman of 80 years or more in good health.

Ten or more counts support this clonotype. The chain is built from TRBV4-1 and TRBJ2-5; perhaps TRBD1 as D (5 bases). The length of the CDR3 is 14 residues. Germline V gene lookup returns CDR1 MGHRA and CDR2 YSYEKL. V was trimmed by 3 bases and J by 4 bases, leaving 12 bases between them. In DNA, the CDR3 is TGCGCCAGCAGCCAGGGGCCGGGCGGAGAGACCCAGTACTTC. Translation: CASSQGPGGETQYF.

This clonotype was detected many times. The chain uses TRBV6-1 and TRBJ1-2; 7 positions agree with TRBD1. V shed 6 bases, J shed 1 base, and the junction held 14 bases outside the gene matches. CDR1 MNHNS and CDR2 SASEGT come from the germline V gene. The CDR3 totals 17 residues. DNA of the CDR3: TGTGCCAGCAGCCGAAACAGGGGCGCTAGAAGTAACTATGGCTACACCTTC. Its translation: CASSRNRGARSNYGYTF.

Ten or more counts support this clonotype. The rearrangement uses TRBV20-1 and TRBJ2-1, with D uncertain. V dropped 5 bases and J dropped 5 bases, with 19 bases sitting between them. Germline V gives CDR1 DFQATT, CDR2 SNEGSKA (reference sequence). The CDR3 loop spans 15 amino acids. The CDR3 DNA reads TGCAGTGCTGCCAGCTGGGGAATAGGAAACAATGAGCAGTTCTTC. Encoded protein: CSAASWGIGNNEQFF.

The chain employs TRBV20-1 and TRBJ1-2; D perhaps matches TRBD1 (5 bases). The CDR3 totals 12 residues. V lost 3 bases, J lost 6 bases, and 11 bases lay in between. The germline gives CDR1 DFQATT, CDR2 SNEGSKA (reference sequence). The DNA for the CDR3 is TGCAGTGCTAGTCGGGCCAGGGATGGCTACACCTTC. It codes for CSASRARDGYTF.

The V gene is TRBV7-6, the J gene TRBJ1-5, with TRBD1 matching over 9 bases. V dropped 5 bases and J dropped 7; count of bases not matched to a gene: 6. The V gene's germline CDR1 is SGHVS and CDR2 FNYEAQ. This CDR3 has 14 amino acids. CDR3: CASSQSTGGQPQHF. The CDR3 DNA reads as TGTGCCAGCAGCCAATCGACAGGGGGGCAGCCCCAGCATTTT.

This clonotype was detected only a few times. The V gene is TRBV15, the J gene TRBJ2-1; D possibly corresponds to TRBD1 (5 bases). The V and J ends lost 9 bases and 4 bases respectively, with 10 bases between them. The CDR3 runs 12 residues. CDR1 and CDR2 from the germline V gene are LNHNV and YYDKDF (reference sequence). In DNA form, the CDR3 reads TGTGCCACGGGGCAAGGTTACAATGAGCAGTTCTTC. Amino acids: CATGQGYNEQFF.

This clonotype was found many times. The gene calls are TRBV7-9 and TRBJ2-3, with 13 bases that match TRBD2. This CDR3 is built from 17 residues. J was trimmed by 4 bases and V by 6 bases; bases with no gene match: 10. Germline CDR1 and CDR2: SEHNR and FQNEAQ (reference sequence). The DNA for the CDR3 is TGTGCCAGCAGTCCCTCCGGGACTAGCGGGGTGGCAGATACGCAGTATTTT. It codes for CASSPSGTSGVADTQYF.

Only a few counts were recorded for this clonotype. V gene TRBV28 combines with J gene TRBJ2-2; tentatively, D is TRBD1 or TRBD2 (6 bases each). Germline V lookup: CDR1 MDHEN, CDR2 SYDVKM. The CDR3 spans 16 residues. Trimming removed 2 bases at V and 4 bases at J, with 14 bases between. In nucleotides, the CDR3 is TGTGCCAGCAGTTTAATTGCGGGGACATTCACCGGGGAGCTGTTTTTT. This encodes CASSLIAGTFTGELFF.

This clonotype was counted at least ten times. The chain couples TRBV27 to TRBJ2-4, with D perhaps assigned TRBD1 or TRBD2 (5 bases each). This CDR3 is 13 amino acids long. The ends were cut back, 0 bases at V and 11 bases at J, with 11 bases in the middle. CDR1 and CDR2 from the germline V gene are MNHEY and SMNVEV (reference sequence). The CDR3 nucleotides are TGTGCCAGCAGTTTATCGGTAGGGACGGTTCAGTACTTC. Encoded protein: CASSLSVGTVQYF.

V is TRBV7-3 and J is TRBJ2-2; tentative D call: TRBD2 (6 bases). CDR3 length: 14 amino acids. V lost 2 bases and J lost 6, with 10 bases in between. Germline V gene sequence: CDR1 SGHTA, CDR2 FQGTGA. The CDR3 protein is CASSLVWGAGELFF. CDR3 sequence (DNA): TGTGCCAGCAGCTTAGTTTGGGGGGCCGGGGAGCTGTTTTTT. Full variable domain (rest looked up from reference TRBV7-3 and TRBJ2-2): GAGVSQTPSNKVTEKGKYVELRCDPISGHTALYWYRQSLGQGPEFLIYFQGTGAADDSGLPNDRFFAVRPEGSVSTLKIQRTERGDSAVYLCASSLVWGAGELFFGEGSRLTVL.

This clonotype was observed at least ten times. This chain joins TRBV15 and TRBJ1-1, with 7 positions matching TRBD1. CDR1 is LNHNV and CDR2 is YYDKDF in the germline V gene (reference sequence). CDR3 length equals 16 residues. Trimming took 1 base from V and 0 from J; bases not matched to a gene: 5. The CDR3: CATSRGDRIMNTEAFF. CDR3 bases: TGTGCCACCAGCAGAGGGGACAGAATAATGAACACTGAAGCTTTCTTT.